This T cell receptor beta chain comes out of a study of blood T cell repertoires in COVID-19. CDR3 length equals 14 residues. After removal of 6 bases from V and 8 bases from J, the junction contained 5 bases not matched to a gene. Germline CDR1 and CDR2: SGHAT and FQNNGV. Per the original data handling: Reference gene primer amplification in the assay estimated nucleated cell counts. The repertoire was sequenced with immunoSEQ multiplex PCR; TCRdb's copy has only in-frame clones and lacks some. V and J calls and clone size come straight from that table; D and trimming were deduced from the DNA. The sample consists of 150,000 to 200,000 clones, around 82% of them appearing once. Individuals aged 18 to 89 years were recruited from 20 to 25 US areas.

The receptor's source is a woman aged 50 to 65 in a cohort exposed to, infected with or recovered from COVID-19 (not recorded which). The chain has TRBV11-2 and TRBJ1-6; 9 bases map to TRBD1. Sequenced: PBMCs or T cells enriched from blood (not recorded which). The CDR3 protein is CASRTGGTDSPLHF. The DNA of the CDR3 is TGTGCCAGCAGAACAGGGGGCACGGATTCACCCCTCCACTTT.